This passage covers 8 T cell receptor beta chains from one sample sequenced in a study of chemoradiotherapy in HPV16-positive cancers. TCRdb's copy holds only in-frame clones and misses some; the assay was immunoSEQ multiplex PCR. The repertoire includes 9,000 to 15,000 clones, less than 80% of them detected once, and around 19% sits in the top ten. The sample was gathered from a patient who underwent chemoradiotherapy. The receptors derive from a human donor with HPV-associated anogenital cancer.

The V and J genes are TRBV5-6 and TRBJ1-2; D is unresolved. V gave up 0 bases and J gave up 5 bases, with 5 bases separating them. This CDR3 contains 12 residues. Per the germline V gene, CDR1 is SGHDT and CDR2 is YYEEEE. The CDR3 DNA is TGTGCCAGCAGCTTGGCCTTATATGGCTACACCTTC. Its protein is CASSLALYGYTF.

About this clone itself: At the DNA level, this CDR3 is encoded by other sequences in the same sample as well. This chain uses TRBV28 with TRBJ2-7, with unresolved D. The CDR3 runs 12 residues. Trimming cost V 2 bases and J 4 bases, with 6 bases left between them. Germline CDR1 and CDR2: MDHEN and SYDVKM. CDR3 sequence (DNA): TGTGCCAGCAGTTTAATCGGGTACGAGCAGTACTTC. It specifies CASSLIGYEQYF.

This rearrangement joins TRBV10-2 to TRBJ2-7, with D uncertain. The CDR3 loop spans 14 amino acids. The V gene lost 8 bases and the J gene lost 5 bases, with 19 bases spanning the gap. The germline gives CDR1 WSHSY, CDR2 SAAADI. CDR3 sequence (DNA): TGCGCCAGCCTCTCCGACCACCGAGTAGACGAGCAGTACTTC. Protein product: CASLSDHRVDEQYF.

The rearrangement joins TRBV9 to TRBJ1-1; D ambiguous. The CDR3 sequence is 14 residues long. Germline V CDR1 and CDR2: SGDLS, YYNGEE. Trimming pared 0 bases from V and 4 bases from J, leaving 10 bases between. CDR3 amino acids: CASSVATVGTEAFF. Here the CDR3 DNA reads TGTGCCAGCAGCGTAGCTACCGTGGGCACTGAAGCTTTCTTT.

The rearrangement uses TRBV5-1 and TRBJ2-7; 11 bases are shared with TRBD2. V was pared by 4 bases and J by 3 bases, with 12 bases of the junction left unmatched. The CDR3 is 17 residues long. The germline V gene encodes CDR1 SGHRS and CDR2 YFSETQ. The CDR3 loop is CASSPLTLAGVSYEQYF. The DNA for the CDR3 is TGCGCCAGCAGCCCTCTCACACTAGCGGGGGTGAGCTACGAGCAGTACTTC.

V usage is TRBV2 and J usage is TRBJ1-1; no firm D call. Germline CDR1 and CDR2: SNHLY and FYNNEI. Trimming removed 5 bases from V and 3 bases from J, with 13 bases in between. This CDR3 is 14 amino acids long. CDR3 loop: CASSLKDGDTEAFF. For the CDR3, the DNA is TGTGCCAGCAGTTTGAAGGATGGCGACACTGAAGCTTTCTTT.

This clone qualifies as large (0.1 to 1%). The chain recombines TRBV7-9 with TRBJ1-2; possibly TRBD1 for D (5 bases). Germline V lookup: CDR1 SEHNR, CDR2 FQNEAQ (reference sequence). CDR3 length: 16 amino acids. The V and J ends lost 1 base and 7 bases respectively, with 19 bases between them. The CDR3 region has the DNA TGTGCCAGCAGCTTAGATCCCATCGGGCAGGGTGGTGGCTACACCTTC. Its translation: CASSLDPIGQGGGYTF.

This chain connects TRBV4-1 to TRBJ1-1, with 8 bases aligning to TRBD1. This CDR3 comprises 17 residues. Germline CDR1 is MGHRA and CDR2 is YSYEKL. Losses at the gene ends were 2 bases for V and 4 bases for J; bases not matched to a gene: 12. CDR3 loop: CASSQLTGGPTVTEAFF. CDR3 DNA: TGCGCCAGCAGCCAACTCACAGGGGGTCCTACGGTCACTGAAGCTTTCTTT.